A single sample is the source of the 11 T cell receptor beta chains below, sequenced in a study of cytomegalovirus exposure and HLA in healthy donors. PCR primers comprised 60 Vbeta and 13 Jbeta primers. Measured with immunoSEQ multiplex PCR; TCRdb has only the in-frame clones, and not every one. The data contain 200,000 or so clones, approximately 81% of them seen just once; the ten biggest clones take up 3.5% to 4%. The specimen sequenced was PBMCs. Receptors were obtained from a man between 50 and 59 years old in good health and CMV-seronegative.

The rearrangement joins TRBV6-5 to TRBJ1-5, with unresolved D. With 4 bases removed from V and 0 bases from J, the gap between germline ends came to 7 bases. Per the germline V gene, CDR1 is MNHEY and CDR2 is SVGAGI. This CDR3 comprises 14 residues. The CDR3 DNA reads as TGTGCCAGCAGTTCGCAGTATAGCAATCAGCCCCAGCATTTT. Translating it yields CASSSQYSNQPQHF.

This chain uses TRBV11-2 with TRBJ2-5; maybe TRBD1 (5 bases). There are 13 residues in the CDR3. The V gene's germline CDR1 is SGHAT and CDR2 FQNNGV. Between the trimmed V and J ends, which lost 5 bases and 5 bases, there was a span of 12 bases. CDR3 bases: TGTGCCAGCAGCAAAGGGGTGACCGAGACCCAGTACTTC. Translated, it gives CASSKGVTETQYF.

The CDR3 is CASSSGGGRDTEAFF. The CDR3 coding sequence is TGTGCCAGCAGCTCAGGCGGGGGGCGCGACACTGAAGCTTTCTTT. The chain joins TRBV11-2 to TRBJ1-1; TRBD1 is a possible D gene (6 bases). The V gene's germline CDR1 is SGHAT and CDR2 FQNNGV. The CDR3 is made up of 15 amino acids. The V and J ends lost 4 bases and 3 bases respectively, with 15 bases between them.

V is TRBV7-2 and J is TRBJ1-2; TRBD1 might be the D (5 bases). Germline CDR1 SGHTA, CDR2 FQGNSA. This CDR3 comprises 11 residues. V was shortened by 5 bases and J by 8 bases, with 9 bases between the two germline ends. The CDR3 sequence is CASSQDRGYTF. The DNA of the CDR3 is TGTGCCAGCAGCCAAGACAGAGGCTACACCTTC.

The rearrangement joins TRBV21-1 to TRBJ2-6; the D call TRBD1 from the table was never checked on the DNA. TRBV21-1 is shown as a pseudogene. CDR3 size: 17 residues. The chain's CDR3 is CASRPGQGSPGANVLTF. Written as DNA, the CDR3 is TGTGCCAGCAGGCCGGGACAGGGGTCCCCTGGGGCCAACGTCCTGACTTTC.

The chain joins TRBV2 to TRBJ2-1; D is unclear. The CDR3 covers 11 residues. Germline CDR1 reads SNHLY; CDR2 reads FYNNEI. Trimming took off 10 bases at V and 5 bases at J, with 9 bases between the two ends. CDR3 DNA sequence: TGTGCCAACGTCCGCGACAATGAGCAGTTCTTC. It is translated as CANVRDNEQFF.

CDR3 DNA: TGTGCCTCCTTAGCGGGAGATACGCAGTATTTT. This sequence encodes CASLAGDTQYF. The chain uses TRBV10-3 and TRBJ2-3, with 7 bases matching TRBD2. The V segment lost 11 bases and the J segment 5 bases; nucleotides outside the gene matches: 4. CDR1 ENHRY and CDR2 SYGVKD come from the germline V gene. This CDR3 region has 11 residues.

The gene calls are TRBV19 and TRBJ1-5; 8 bases map to TRBD1. The CDR3 sequence is 16 residues long. The germline CDR1 and CDR2 sequences are LNHDA and SQIVND (reference sequence). V gave up 3 bases and J gave up 5 bases; unmatched junction bases: 9. Here the CDR3 DNA reads TGTGCCAGTAGTATTTCAGGGGGCGCGATGGATCAGCCCCAGCATTTT. This translates into CASSISGGAMDQPQHF.

The chain joins TRBV6-1 to TRBJ2-2; D gene uncertain. The CDR3 totals 14 residues. CDR1 MNHNS and CDR2 SASEGT come from the germline V gene. The V end was cut by 9 bases, the J end by 0 bases, with 11 bases between. This CDR3 is CASSLFANTGELFF. The DNA for the CDR3 is TGTGCCAGTAGTCTTTTCGCGAACACCGGGGAGCTGTTTTTT.

This clone was recorded only once. The chain links TRBV19 to TRBJ1-1, with D tentatively TRBD1 (6 bases). Germline loops: CDR1 LNHDA, CDR2 SQIVND (reference sequence). V lost 1 base to trimming and J lost 3 bases, with 6 bases between them. The CDR3 has 13 amino acids. The CDR3 DNA reads TGTGCCAGTAGTATAGCAGGGGACACTGAAGCTTTCTTT. This codes for CASSIAGDTEAFF.

There are a few counts of this clone. V gene TRBV11-2 combines with J gene TRBJ2-7, with D tentatively TRBD2 (6 bases). Trimming took 6 bases from V and 6 from J, leaving 15 bases between them. The CDR3 covers 13 residues. The germline gives CDR1 SGHAT, CDR2 FQNNGV. The CDR3 loop reads CASRLAGTSEQYF. The CDR3 nucleotides are TGTGCCAGCAGACTTGCGGGGACGAGCGAGCAGTACTTC.